The T cell receptor (beta chain) described here comes from a study of shared clonotypes between healthy human individuals. V was cut by 5 bases and J by 7 bases, with 14 bases left in between. The germline V gene encodes CDR1 SEHNR and CDR2 FQNEAQ (reference sequence). CDR3 length equals 13 residues. Profiling relied on immunoSEQ multiplex PCR, and the TCRdb table lists in-frame clones only, not all of them. The data show 100,000 or so clones, with about 66% seen just once and around 26% held by the top ten. V gene TRBV7-9 combines with J gene TRBJ2-5; possible D gene TRBD2, 5 bases. The specimen sequenced was memory CD8+ T cells sorted from blood. Subset in this sample: CD45RO+ cells pooled with CCR7-negative TemRA cells. The origin of this receptor is a woman younger than 45 in good health. CDR3 DNA: TGTGCCAGCAGCCCAAGGGAGACCCGGACCCAGTACTTC. As protein: CASSPRETRTQYF.